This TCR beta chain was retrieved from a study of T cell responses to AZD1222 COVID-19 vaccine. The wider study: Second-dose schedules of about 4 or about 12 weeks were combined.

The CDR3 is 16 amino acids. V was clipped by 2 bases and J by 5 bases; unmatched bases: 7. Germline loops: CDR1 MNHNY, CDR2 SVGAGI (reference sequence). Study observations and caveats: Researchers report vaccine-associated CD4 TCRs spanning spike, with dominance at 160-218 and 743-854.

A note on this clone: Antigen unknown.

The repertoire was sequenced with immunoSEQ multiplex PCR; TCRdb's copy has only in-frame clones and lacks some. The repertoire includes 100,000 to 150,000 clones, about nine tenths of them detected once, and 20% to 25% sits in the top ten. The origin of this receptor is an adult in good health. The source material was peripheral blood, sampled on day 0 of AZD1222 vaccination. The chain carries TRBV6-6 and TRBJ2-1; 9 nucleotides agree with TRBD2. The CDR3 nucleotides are TGTGCCAGCAGTTACCCCCCGGGACTAGCAAACAATGAGCAGTTCTTC. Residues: CASSYPPGLANNEQFF.